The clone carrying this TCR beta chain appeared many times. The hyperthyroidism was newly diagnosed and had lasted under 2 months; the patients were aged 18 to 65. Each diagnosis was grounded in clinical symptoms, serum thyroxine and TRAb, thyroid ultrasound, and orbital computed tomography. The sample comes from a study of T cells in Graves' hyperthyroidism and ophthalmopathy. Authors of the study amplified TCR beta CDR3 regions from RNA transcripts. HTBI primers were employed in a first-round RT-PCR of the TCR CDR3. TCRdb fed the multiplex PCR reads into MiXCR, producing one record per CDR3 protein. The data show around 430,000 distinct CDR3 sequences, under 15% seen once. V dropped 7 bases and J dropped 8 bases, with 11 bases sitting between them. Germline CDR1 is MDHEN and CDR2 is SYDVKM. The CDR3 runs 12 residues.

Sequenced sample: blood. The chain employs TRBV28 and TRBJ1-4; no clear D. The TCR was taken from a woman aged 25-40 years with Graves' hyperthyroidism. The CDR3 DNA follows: TGTGCCAGCATCCGCGATGGGGAAAAACTGTTTTTT. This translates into CASIRDGEKLFF.